This paragraph reports one TCR beta chain. Its antigen is as yet unknown. The data belong to a study of monozygotic twins with inflammatory bowel disease. The germline V gene encodes CDR1 MDHEN and CDR2 SYDVKM. There are 15 residues in the CDR3. From roughly 3,300 ng of total RNA, each TCR library was prepared. TCRdb re-called the 5' RACE reads and catalogs CDR3 proteins one per entry, DNA excluded. This listing includes 300,000 to 350,000 distinct CDR3 sequences. Study-level findings and limits: IBD patients shared fewer clonotypes with others than healthy twins, especially with disease activity. Distinct T cell subtypes could not be told apart. IBD patients carried less diverse TCRbeta repertoires (inverse Simpson) than healthy co-twins.

The rearrangement joins TRBV28 to TRBJ1-5; TCRdb indicates TRBD1, and absent DNA this call remains unverified. The TCR comes from a human donor with ulcerative colitis or Crohn's disease, or a healthy co-twin of an affected twin (not recorded which). The sample comprised blood. The CDR3 sequence is CASSPIGGYNQPQHF. Supplemented by reference TRBV28 and TRBJ1-5, the full variable domain reads DVKVTQSSRYLVKRTGEKVFLECVQDMDHENMFWYRQDPGLGLRLIYFSYDVKMKEKGDIPEGYSVSREKKERFSLILESASTNQTSMYLCASSPIGGYNQPQHFGDGTRLSIL.